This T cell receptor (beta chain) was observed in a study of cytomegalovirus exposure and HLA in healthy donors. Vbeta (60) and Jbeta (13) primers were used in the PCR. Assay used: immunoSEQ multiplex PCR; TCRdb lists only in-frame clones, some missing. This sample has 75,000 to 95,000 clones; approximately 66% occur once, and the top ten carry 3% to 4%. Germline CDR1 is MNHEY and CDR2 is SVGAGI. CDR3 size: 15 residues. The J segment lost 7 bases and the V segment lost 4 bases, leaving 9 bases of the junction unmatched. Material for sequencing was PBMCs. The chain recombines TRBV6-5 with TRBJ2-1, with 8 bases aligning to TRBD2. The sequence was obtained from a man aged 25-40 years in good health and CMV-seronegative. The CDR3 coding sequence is TGTGCCAGCAGTTTCCCCGGGGGGGCGGAGAATGAGCAGTTCTTC. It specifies CASSFPGGAENEQFF.